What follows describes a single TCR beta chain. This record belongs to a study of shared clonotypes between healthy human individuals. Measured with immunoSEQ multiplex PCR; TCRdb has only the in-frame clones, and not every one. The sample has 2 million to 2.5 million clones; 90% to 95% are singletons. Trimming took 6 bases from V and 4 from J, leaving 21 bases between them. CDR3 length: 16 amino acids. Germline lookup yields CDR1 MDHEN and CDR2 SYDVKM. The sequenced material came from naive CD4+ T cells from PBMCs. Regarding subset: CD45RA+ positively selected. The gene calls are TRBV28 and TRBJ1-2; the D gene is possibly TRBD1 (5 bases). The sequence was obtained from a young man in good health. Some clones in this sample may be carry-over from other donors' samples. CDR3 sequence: CASSLPPSVGAYGYTF. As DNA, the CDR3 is TGTGCCAGCAGCCTACCCCCTTCGGTCGGGGCCTATGGCTACACCTTC.